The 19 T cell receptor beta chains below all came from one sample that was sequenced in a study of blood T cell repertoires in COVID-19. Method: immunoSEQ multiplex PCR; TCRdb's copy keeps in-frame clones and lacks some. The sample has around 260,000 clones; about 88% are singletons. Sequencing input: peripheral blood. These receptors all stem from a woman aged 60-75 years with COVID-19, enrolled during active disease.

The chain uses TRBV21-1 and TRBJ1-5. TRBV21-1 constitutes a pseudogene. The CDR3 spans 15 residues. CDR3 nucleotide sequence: TGTGCCAGCAGCTCCTACGGCGGGTTAAATCAGCCCCAGCATTTT. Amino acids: CASSSYGGLNQPQHF.

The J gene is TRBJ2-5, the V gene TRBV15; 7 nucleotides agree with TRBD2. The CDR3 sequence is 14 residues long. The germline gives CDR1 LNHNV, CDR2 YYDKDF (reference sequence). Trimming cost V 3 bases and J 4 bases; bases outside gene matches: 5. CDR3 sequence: CATSRGSGGETQYF. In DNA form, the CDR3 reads TGTGCCACCAGCAGGGGATCGGGAGGAGAGACCCAGTACTTC.

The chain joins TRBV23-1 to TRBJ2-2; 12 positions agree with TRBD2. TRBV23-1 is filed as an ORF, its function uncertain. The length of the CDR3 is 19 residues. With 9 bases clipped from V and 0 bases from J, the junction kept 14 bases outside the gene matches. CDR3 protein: CARPRELAGGTANTGELFF. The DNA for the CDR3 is TGCGCCAGGCCCAGAGAACTAGCGGGAGGAACCGCGAACACCGGGGAGCTGTTTTTT.

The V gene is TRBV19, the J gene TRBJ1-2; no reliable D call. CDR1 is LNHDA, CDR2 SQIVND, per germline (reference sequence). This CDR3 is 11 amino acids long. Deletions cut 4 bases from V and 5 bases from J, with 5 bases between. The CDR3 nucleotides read TGTGCCAGTAGTACAAAATATGGCTACACCTTC. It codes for CASSTKYGYTF.

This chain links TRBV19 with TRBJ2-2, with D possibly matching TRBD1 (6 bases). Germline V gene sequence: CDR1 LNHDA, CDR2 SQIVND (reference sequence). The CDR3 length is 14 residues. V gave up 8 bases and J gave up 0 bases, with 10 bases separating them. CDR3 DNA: TGTGCCAGTTGCAGGACAGCGAACACCGGGGAGCTGTTTTTT. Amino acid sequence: CASCRTANTGELFF.

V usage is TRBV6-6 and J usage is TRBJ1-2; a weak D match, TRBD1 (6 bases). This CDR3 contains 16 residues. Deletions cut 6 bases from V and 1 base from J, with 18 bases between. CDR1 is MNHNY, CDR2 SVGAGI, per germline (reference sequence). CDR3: CASSLRLRTDNYGYTF. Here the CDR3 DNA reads TGTGCCAGCAGCTTGCGTTTGAGGACAGATAACTATGGCTACACCTTC.

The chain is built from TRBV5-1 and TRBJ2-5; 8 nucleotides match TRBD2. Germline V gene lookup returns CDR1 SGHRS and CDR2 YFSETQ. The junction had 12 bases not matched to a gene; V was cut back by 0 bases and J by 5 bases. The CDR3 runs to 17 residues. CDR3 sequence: CASSLASLAGVGETQYF. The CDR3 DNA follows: TGCGCCAGCAGCTTGGCCTCCCTAGCGGGCGTAGGGGAGACCCAGTACTTC. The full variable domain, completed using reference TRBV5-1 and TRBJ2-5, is KAGVTQTPRYLIKTRGQQVTLSCSPISGHRSVSWYQQTPGQGLQFLFEYFSETQRNKGNFPGRFSGRQFSNSRSEMNVSTLELGDSALYLCASSLASLAGVGETQYFGPGTRLLVL.

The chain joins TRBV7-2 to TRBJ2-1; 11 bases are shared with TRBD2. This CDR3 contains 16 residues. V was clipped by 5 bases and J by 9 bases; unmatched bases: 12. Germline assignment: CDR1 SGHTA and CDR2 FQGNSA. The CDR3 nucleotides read TGTGCCAGCAGCCTACCCGGGCTAGCGGGAGGAGGTGAGCAGTTCTTC. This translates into CASSLPGLAGGGEQFF.

The CDR3 here is CARIRRGEETQYF. DNA of the CDR3: TGTGCCAGAATCAGGCGGGGGGAAGAGACCCAGTACTTC. V and J are TRBV5-3 and TRBJ2-5, with 8 nucleotides matching TRBD2. TRBV5-3 is identified as an open reading frame with a role that is uncertain. Germline trimming cut 6 bases from V and 3 bases from J; bases unmatched to any gene: 4. The CDR3 has 13 residues.

In DNA form, the CDR3 reads TGTGCCATCAGGGACAGGGGAGTGGCGGGGGCCAACGTCCTGACTTTC. The encoded protein is CAIRDRGVAGANVLTF. V is TRBV10-3 and J is TRBJ2-6; TRBD1 aligns across 9 bases. From germline, CDR1 is ENHRY and CDR2 SYGVKD. The junction had 7 bases not matched to a gene; V was cut back by 6 bases and J by 4 bases. The CDR3 loop spans 16 amino acids.

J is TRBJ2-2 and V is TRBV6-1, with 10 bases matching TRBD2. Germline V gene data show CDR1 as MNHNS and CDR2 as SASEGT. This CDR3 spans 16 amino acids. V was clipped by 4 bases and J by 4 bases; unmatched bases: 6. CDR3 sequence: CASSALAGASTGELFF. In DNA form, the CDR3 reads TGTGCCAGCAGTGCCCTAGCGGGGGCTTCCACCGGGGAGCTGTTTTTT.

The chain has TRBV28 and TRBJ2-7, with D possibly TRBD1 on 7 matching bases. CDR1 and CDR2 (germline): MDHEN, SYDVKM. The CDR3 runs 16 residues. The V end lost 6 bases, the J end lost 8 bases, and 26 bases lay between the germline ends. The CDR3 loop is CASRTRGGSAGGQQYF. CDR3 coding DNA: TGTGCCAGCAGGACCCGTGGGGGGAGCGCAGGGGGACAGCAGTACTTC.

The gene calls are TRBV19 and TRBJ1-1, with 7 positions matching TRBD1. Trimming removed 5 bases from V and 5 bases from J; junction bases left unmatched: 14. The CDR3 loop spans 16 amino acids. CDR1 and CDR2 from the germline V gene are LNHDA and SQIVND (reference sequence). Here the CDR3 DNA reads TGTGCCAGTAGTCGCACCGCGACAGGGTTGAGAACTGAAGCTTTCTTT. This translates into CASSRTATGLRTEAFF.

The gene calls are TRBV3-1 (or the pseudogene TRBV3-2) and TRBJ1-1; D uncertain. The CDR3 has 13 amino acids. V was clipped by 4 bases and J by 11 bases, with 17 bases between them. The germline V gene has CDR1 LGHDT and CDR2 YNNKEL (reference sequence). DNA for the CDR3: TGTGCCAGCAGCCTACGTACAGATCTGTTGGCTTTCTTT. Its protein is CASSLRTDLLAFF.

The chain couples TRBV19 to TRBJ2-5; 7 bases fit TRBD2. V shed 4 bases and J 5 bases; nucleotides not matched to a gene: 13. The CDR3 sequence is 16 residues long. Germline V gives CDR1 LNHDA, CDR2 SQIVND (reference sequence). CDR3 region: CASSRSGMGIGETQYF. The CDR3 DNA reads TGTGCCAGTAGTAGGAGCGGGATGGGTATCGGCGAGACCCAGTACTTC.

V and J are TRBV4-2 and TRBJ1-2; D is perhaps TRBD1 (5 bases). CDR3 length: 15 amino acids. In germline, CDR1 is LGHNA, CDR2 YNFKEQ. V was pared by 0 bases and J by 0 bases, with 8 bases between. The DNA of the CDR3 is TGTGCCAGCAGCCAAGATGGACAAGCTAACTATGGCTACACCTTC. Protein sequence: CASSQDGQANYGYTF.

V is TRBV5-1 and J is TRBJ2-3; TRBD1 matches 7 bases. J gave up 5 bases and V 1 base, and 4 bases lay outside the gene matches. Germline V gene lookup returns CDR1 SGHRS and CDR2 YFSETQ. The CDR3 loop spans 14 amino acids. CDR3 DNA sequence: TGCGCCAGCAGCTTGACTGGGGACAGAGATACGCAGTATTTT. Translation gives CASSLTGDRDTQYF.

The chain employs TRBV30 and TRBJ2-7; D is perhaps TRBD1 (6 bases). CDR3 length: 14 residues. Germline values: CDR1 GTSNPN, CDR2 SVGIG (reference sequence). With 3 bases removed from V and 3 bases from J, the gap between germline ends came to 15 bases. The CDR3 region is CAWRDKGGFYEQYF. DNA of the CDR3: TGTGCCTGGAGAGATAAAGGGGGTTTCTACGAGCAGTACTTC. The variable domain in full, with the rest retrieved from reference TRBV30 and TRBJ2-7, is SQTIHQWPATLVQPVGSPLSLECTVEGTSNPNLYWYRQAAGRGLQLLFYSVGIGQISSEVPQNLSASRPQDRQFILSSKKLLLSDSGFYLCAWRDKGGFYEQYFGPGTRLTVT.

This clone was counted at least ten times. The CDR3 protein is CAIGQPYNEQFF. The CDR3 coding sequence is TGTGCCATCGGACAGCCATACAATGAGCAGTTCTTC. The chain couples TRBV7-9 to TRBJ2-1, with a weak D call TRBD1 (6 bases). From germline, CDR1 is SEHNR and CDR2 FQNEAQ (reference sequence). The V end was cut by 10 bases, the J end by 4 bases, with 11 bases between. CDR3 length: 12 residues.